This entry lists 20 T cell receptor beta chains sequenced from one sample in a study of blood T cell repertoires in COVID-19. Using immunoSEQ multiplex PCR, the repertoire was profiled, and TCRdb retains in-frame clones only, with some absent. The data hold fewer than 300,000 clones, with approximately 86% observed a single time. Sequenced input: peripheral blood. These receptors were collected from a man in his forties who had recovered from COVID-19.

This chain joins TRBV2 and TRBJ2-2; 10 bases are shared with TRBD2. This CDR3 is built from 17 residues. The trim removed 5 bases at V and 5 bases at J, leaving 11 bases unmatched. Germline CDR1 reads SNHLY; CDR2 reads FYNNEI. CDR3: CASSIAGLAGVTGELFF. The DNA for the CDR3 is TGTGCCAGCAGTATTGCGGGCCTAGCGGGAGTTACCGGGGAGCTGTTTTTT.

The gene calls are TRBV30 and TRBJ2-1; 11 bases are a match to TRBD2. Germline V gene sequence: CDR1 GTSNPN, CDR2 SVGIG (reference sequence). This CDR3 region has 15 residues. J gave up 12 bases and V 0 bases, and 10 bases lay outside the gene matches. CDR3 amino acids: CAWSVGLAGGGVQFF. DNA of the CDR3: TGTGCCTGGAGTGTAGGTCTAGCGGGAGGAGGGGTGCAGTTCTTC.

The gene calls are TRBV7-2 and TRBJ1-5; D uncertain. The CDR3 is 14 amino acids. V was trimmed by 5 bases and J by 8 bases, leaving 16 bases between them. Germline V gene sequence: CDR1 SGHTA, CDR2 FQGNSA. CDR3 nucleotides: TGTGCCAGCAGCCTCGACATAATGAGTGAGCCCCAGCATTTT. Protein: CASSLDIMSEPQHF.

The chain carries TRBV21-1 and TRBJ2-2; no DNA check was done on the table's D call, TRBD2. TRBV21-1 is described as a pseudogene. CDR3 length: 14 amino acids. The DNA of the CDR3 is TGTGCCAGCATTAAGGGAGCGGGTCCCGGGGAGCTGTTTTTT. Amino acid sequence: CASIKGAGPGELFF.

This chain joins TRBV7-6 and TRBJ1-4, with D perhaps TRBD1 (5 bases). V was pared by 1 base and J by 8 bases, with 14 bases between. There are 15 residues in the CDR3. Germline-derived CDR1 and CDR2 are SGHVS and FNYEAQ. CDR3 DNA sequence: TGTGCCAGCAGCTTAGGAGCGGGGCCGGGGGAAAAACTGTTTTTT. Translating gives CASSLGAGPGEKLFF.

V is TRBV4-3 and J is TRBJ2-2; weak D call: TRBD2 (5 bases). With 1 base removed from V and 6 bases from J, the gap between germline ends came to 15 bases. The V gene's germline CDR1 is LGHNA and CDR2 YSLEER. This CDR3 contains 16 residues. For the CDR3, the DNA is TGCGCCAGCAGCCAAGGAGGACTGCCCAAACCCGGGGAGCTGTTTTTT. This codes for CASSQGGLPKPGELFF.

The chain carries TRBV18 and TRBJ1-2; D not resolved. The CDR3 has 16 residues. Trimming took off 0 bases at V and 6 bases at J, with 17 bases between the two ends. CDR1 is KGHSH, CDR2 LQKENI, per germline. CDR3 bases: TGTGCCAGCTCACCACCGGGTTTCTGGGGAGCCGATGGCTACACCTTC. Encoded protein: CASSPPGFWGADGYTF.

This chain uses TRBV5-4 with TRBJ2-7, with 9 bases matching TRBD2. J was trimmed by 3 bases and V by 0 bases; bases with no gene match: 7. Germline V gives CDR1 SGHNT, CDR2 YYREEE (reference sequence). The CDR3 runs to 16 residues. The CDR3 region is CASSLGSLAGSYEQYF. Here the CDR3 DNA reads TGTGCCAGCAGCTTGGGCTCCCTAGCGGGGAGCTACGAGCAGTACTTC.

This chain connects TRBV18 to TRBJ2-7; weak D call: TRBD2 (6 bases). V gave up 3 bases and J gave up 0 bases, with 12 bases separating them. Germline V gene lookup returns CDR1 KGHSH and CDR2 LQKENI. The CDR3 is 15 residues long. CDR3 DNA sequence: TGTGCCAGCTCACCGCAGCGGGTGAGCTCCTACGAGCAGTACTTC. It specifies CASSPQRVSSYEQYF.

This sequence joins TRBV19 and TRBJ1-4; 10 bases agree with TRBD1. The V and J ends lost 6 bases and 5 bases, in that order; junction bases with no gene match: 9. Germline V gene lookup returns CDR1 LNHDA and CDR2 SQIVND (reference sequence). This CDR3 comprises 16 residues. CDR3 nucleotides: TGTGCCAGTAGCGACAGGGGGCCCCAAACAAATGAAAAACTGTTTTTT. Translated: CASSDRGPQTNEKLFF.

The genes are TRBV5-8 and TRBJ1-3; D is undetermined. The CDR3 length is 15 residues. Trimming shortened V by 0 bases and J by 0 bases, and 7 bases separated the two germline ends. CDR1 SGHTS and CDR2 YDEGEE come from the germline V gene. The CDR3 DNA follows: TGTGCCAGCAGCTTGGGGCAAATCTCTGGAAACACCATATATTTT. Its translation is CASSLGQISGNTIYF.

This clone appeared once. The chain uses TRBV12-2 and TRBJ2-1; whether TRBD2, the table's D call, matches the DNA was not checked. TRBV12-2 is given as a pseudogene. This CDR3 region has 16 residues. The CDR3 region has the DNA TGTGCAAGTCGCTACAGGACTAGCGGGGGGGCGGATGAGCAGTTCTTC. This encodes CASRYRTSGGADEQFF.

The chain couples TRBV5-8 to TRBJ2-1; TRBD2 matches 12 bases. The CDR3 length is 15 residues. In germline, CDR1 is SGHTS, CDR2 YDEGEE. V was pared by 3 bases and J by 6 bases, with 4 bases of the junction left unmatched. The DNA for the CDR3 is TGTGCCAGCAGCTCTGGACTAGCGGGGATCAATGAGCAGTTCTTC. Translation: CASSSGLAGINEQFF.

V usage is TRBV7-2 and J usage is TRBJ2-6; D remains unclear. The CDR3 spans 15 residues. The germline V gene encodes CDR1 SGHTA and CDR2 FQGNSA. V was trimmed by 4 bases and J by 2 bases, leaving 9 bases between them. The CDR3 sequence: CASSSLGAGANVLTF. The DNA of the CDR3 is TGTGCCAGCAGCTCGCTAGGAGCTGGGGCCAACGTCCTGACTTTC.

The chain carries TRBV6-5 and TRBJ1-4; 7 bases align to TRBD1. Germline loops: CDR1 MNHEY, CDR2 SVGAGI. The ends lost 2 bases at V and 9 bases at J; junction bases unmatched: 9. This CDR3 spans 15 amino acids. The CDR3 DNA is TGTGCCAGCAGTTACGGTGACAGGGAAGGAAAAAAACTGTTTTTT. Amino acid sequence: CASSYGDREGKKLFF.

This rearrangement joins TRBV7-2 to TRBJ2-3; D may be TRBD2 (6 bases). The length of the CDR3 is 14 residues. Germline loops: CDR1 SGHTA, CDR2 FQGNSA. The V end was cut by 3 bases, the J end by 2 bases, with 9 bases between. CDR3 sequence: CASSFGRITDTQYF. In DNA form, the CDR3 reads TGTGCCAGCAGCTTTGGGAGGATCACAGATACGCAGTATTTT. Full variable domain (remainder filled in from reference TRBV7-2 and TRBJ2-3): GAGVSQSPSNKVTEKGKDVELRCDPISGHTALYWYRQSLGQGLEFLIYFQGNSAPDKSGLPSDRFSAERTGGSVSTLTIQRTQQEDSAVYLCASSFGRITDTQYFGPGTRLTVL.

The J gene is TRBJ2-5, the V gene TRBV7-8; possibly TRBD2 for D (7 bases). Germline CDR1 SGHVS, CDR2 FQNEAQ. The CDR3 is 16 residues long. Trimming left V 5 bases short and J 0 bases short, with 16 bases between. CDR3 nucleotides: TGTGCCAGCAGCAGCTATCCGGGGGGCAACCAAGAGACCCAGTACTTC. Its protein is CASSSYPGGNQETQYF.

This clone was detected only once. CDR3 coding DNA: TGTGCCAGCAGTTTTGGCAGGGGGCCTTGGGAGCAGTACTTC. It translates to CASSFGRGPWEQYF. V usage is TRBV27 and J usage is TRBJ2-7; 8 bases fit TRBD1. The germline V gene has CDR1 MNHEY and CDR2 SMNVEV (reference sequence). This CDR3 comprises 14 residues. V gave up 3 bases and J gave up 7 bases; unmatched junction bases: 8.

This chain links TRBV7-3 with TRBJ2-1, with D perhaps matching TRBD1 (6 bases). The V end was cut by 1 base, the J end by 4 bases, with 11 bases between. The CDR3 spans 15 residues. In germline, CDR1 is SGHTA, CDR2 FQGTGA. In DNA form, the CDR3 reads TGTGCCAGCAGCTTAATAACAGGGCCGTACAATGAGCAGTTCTTC. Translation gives CASSLITGPYNEQFF. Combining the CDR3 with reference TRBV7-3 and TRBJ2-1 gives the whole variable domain GAGVSQTPSNKVTEKGKYVELRCDPISGHTALYWYRQSLGQGPEFLIYFQGTGAADDSGLPNDRFFAVRPEGSVSTLKIQRTERGDSAVYLCASSLITGPYNEQFFGPGTRLTVL.

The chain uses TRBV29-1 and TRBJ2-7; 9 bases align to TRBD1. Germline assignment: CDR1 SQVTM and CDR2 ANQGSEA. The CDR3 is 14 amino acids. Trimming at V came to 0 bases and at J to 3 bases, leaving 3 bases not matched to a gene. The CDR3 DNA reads TGCAGCGTTGAAGAGGACAGGGGCGGCTACGAGCAGTACTTC. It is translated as CSVEEDRGGYEQYF.